These 20 T cell receptor beta chains came from one sample sequenced in a study of blood T cell repertoires in COVID-19. Repertoires were generated with immunoSEQ multiplex PCR, while TCRdb's copy carries only in-frame clones and drops some. The table has about 190,000 clones, under 80% seen once; the top ten hold around an eighth. Sequenced input: peripheral blood. The receptors derive from a man aged 45 to 65 who had recovered from COVID-19.

This clone is a singleton in its sample. This chain links TRBV6-2 or TRBV6-3 with TRBJ2-7; 8 nucleotides align to TRBD2. The CDR3 is 15 amino acids. Trimming at V came to 1 base and at J to 0 bases, leaving 2 bases not matched to a gene. The germline gives CDR1 MNHEY, CDR2 SVGEGT. CDR3 sequence (DNA): TGTGCCAGCAGTTACTTAGCGGGGTACTCCTACGAGCAGTACTTC. Translation: CASSYLAGYSYEQYF.

The CDR3, as DNA: TGCGCCAGCAGCCTTTGGGGGCTAGCGGGGAACAATGAGCAGTTCTTC. It is translated as CASSLWGLAGNNEQFF. The V gene is TRBV4-1, the J gene TRBJ2-1; 9 bases are a match to TRBD2. The CDR3 runs 16 residues. The V gene's germline CDR1 is MGHRA and CDR2 YSYEKL. V lost 4 bases and J lost 5; bases outside the gene matches: 9.

This clone was detected only once. This chain joins TRBV4-2 and TRBJ1-1; 8 nucleotides line up with TRBD1. J was trimmed by 1 base and V by 4 bases; bases with no gene match: 5. The CDR3 is 15 amino acids. Germline V lookup: CDR1 LGHNA, CDR2 YNFKEQ. The CDR3 loop is CASSRRDRTNTEAFF. The CDR3 bases are TGTGCCAGCAGCCGACGGGACAGGACGAACACTGAAGCTTTCTTT.

The J gene is TRBJ2-3, the V gene TRBV7-8; perhaps TRBD2 as D (6 bases). This CDR3 is built from 16 residues. Germline V gene sequence: CDR1 SGHVS, CDR2 FQNEAQ. Trimming took off 5 bases at V and 3 bases at J, with 18 bases between the two ends. Here the CDR3 reads CASSIQDRGGTDTQYF. The CDR3 DNA sequence: TGTGCCAGCAGCATTCAGGACCGTGGAGGGACAGATACGCAGTATTTT.

The rearrangement joins TRBV7-9 to TRBJ2-1, with a possible D match to TRBD2 (5 bases). The germline V gene encodes CDR1 SEHNR and CDR2 FQNEAQ (reference sequence). This CDR3 has 15 residues. Trimming cost V 3 bases and J 0 bases, with 9 bases left between them. CDR3 amino acids: CASSLTGISYNEQFF. The CDR3, as DNA: TGTGCCAGCAGCTTGACGGGGATCTCCTACAATGAGCAGTTCTTC.

V is TRBV18 and J is TRBJ2-5, with TRBD1 identical over 7 bases. The CDR3 covers 17 residues. Per germline, CDR1 KGHSH and CDR2 LQKENI. V dropped 0 bases and J dropped 1; count of bases not matched to a gene: 8. CDR3 amino acids: CASSPPREGASQETQYF. The CDR3 DNA follows: TGTGCCAGCTCACCACCGCGTGAGGGGGCCAGCCAAGAGACCCAGTACTTC.

As regards this clone: This specimen includes other DNA sequences encoding the same CDR3. This chain connects TRBV20-1 to TRBJ2-7; D gene unclear. There are 11 residues in the CDR3. V lost 5 bases and J 3 bases, leaving 8 bases between the germline ends. Germline V gene lookup returns CDR1 DFQATT and CDR2 SNEGSKA (reference sequence). For the CDR3, the DNA is TGCAGTGCTTCAAGTAGCTACGAGCAGTACTTC. Translated: CSASSSYEQYF.

The chain carries TRBV6-5 and TRBJ1-1, with D maybe TRBD1 (5 bases). Per the germline V gene, CDR1 is MNHEY and CDR2 is SVGAGI. V lost 0 bases to trimming and J lost 1 base, with 9 bases between them. This CDR3 region has 15 residues. CDR3 coding DNA: TGTGCCAGCAGTTACTCCAGGGATGAGAACACTGAAGCTTTCTTT. Translated: CASSYSRDENTEAFF.

The gene calls are TRBV5-1 and TRBJ2-2, with a tentative D call TRBD1 (5 bases). The CDR3 is 15 amino acids. Germline assignment: CDR1 SGHRS and CDR2 YFSETQ. Trimming removed 0 bases at V and 4 bases at J, with 10 bases between. CDR3 coding DNA: TGCGCCAGCAGCTTGGGCAGGGTACCCACCGGGGAGCTGTTTTTT. This encodes CASSLGRVPTGELFF.

V and J are TRBV6-5 and TRBJ1-1, with 7 positions matching TRBD1. There are 16 residues in the CDR3. CDR1 and CDR2 (germline): MNHEY, SVGAGI. With V trimmed by 4 bases and J by 0 bases, 8 bases remained unmatched. The CDR3 reads CASSLNRGVVNTEAFF. In DNA form, the CDR3 reads TGTGCCAGCAGTTTAAACAGGGGAGTAGTGAACACTGAAGCTTTCTTT.

This clone has more than one count but fewer than ten. V gene TRBV6-5 combines with J gene TRBJ2-3, with D perhaps TRBD2 (6 bases). Germline CDR1 MNHEY, CDR2 SVGAGI. Trimming stripped 0 bases from V and 2 bases from J, with 12 bases between. The CDR3 consists of 16 residues. The CDR3 here is CASSYSFTGATDTQYF. For the CDR3, the DNA is TGTGCCAGCAGTTACTCGTTTACGGGAGCCACAGATACGCAGTATTTT.

The chain is built from TRBV7-3 and TRBJ2-3; 13 nucleotides line up with TRBD2. The germline gives CDR1 SGHTA, CDR2 FQGTGA. This CDR3 has 20 residues. With V trimmed by 5 bases and J by 1 base, 15 bases remained unmatched. In nucleotides, the CDR3 is TGTGCCAGCAGCCCAGGGTTGGGGACTAGCGGGAAAGGTGGCACAGATACGCAGTATTTT. It codes for CASSPGLGTSGKGGTDTQYF.

CDR3: CASLTRTGGYNEQFF. The CDR3 bases are TGTGCCAGCTTAACCCGGACAGGGGGCTACAATGAGCAGTTCTTC. V is TRBV28 and J is TRBJ2-1; 10 nucleotides match TRBD1. The length of the CDR3 is 15 residues. Per the germline V gene, CDR1 is MDHEN and CDR2 is SYDVKM. Unmatched junction bases numbered 7, after V lost 8 bases and J lost 3 bases.

The CDR3 is CASGGQNNEKLFF. The DNA of the CDR3 is TGTGCCAGCGGAGGACAGAATAATGAAAAACTGTTTTTT. The J gene is TRBJ1-4, the V gene TRBV5-6; possibly TRBD1 for D (6 bases). CDR1 is SGHDT, CDR2 YYEEEE, per germline. The ends were cut back, 7 bases at V and 4 bases at J, with 11 bases in the middle. This CDR3 region has 13 residues.

This chain connects TRBV19 to TRBJ1-1; 10 bases are shared with TRBD1. V dropped 10 bases and J dropped 4; count of bases not matched to a gene: 15. Germline V lookup: CDR1 LNHDA, CDR2 SQIVND (reference sequence). The CDR3 extends over 16 amino acids. In DNA, the CDR3 is TGTGCCACCGACGGGGGGACAGGGGCCGCCAGCACTGAAGCTTTCTTT. Protein product: CATDGGTGAASTEAFF.

This chain uses TRBV9 with TRBJ2-7; 12 bases line up with TRBD2. J lost 6 bases, V lost 0 bases, and 4 bases had no gene match. Germline-derived CDR1 and CDR2 are SGDLS and YYNGEE. This CDR3 is built from 15 residues. CDR3 region: CASSVGLAGGREQYF. CDR3 DNA sequence: TGTGCCAGCAGCGTAGGTCTAGCGGGAGGGCGCGAGCAGTACTTC.

V is TRBV7-8 and J is TRBJ1-3, with 8 nucleotides matching TRBD1. The CDR3 spans 14 residues. Germline V lookup: CDR1 SGHVS, CDR2 FQNEAQ. Trimming removed 4 bases from V and 3 bases from J; junction bases left unmatched: 2. This chain's CDR3 is CASSSDRDGNTIYF. As DNA, the CDR3 is TGTGCCAGCAGCTCGGACAGGGATGGAAACACCATATATTTT. Complete variable domain (other parts from reference TRBV7-8 and TRBJ1-3): GAGVSQSPRYKVAKRGQDVALRCDPISGHVSLFWYQQALGQGPEFLTYFQNEAQLDKSGLPSDRFFAERPEGSVSTLKIQRTQQEDSAVYLCASSSDRDGNTIYFGEGSWLTVV.

The rearrangement uses TRBV4-3 and TRBJ2-1; 7 bases line up with TRBD2. The V segment lost 2 bases and the J segment 10 bases; nucleotides outside the gene matches: 11. Germline V gene sequence: CDR1 LGHNA, CDR2 YSLEER. The CDR3 extends over 15 amino acids. Here the CDR3 reads CASSQPNIGGMEQFF. In nucleotides, the CDR3 is TGCGCCAGCAGCCAACCAAATATCGGGGGGATGGAGCAGTTCTTC.

This chain connects TRBV28 to TRBJ2-1, with D possibly matching TRBD2 (7 bases). The CDR3 sequence is 14 residues long. Trimming took 7 bases from V and 9 from J, leaving 19 bases between them. The V gene's germline CDR1 is MDHEN and CDR2 SYDVKM. The CDR3 region is CASILGGDIGEQFF. CDR3 sequence (DNA): TGTGCCAGCATTCTAGGGGGGGACATCGGTGAGCAGTTCTTC.

There are a few counts of this clone. V is TRBV2 and J is TRBJ1-2; TRBD1 matches at 7 bases. V gave up 7 bases and J gave up 4 bases; unmatched junction bases: 12. Germline V lookup: CDR1 SNHLY, CDR2 FYNNEI. This CDR3 contains 15 residues. The CDR3 DNA is TGTGCCAGCAAACCAACAGGGGCCGCTTCCTATGGCTACACCTTC. Translated, it gives CASKPTGAASYGYTF.